This T cell receptor beta chain was observed in a study of blood T cell repertoires in COVID-19. Authors' methods: Amplification of reference gene primers provided the estimated nucleated cell counts. Sequencing was performed with immunoSEQ multiplex PCR; in TCRdb, only in-frame clones are kept and a portion is missing. The DNA gave D and trimming, while V, J and clone size come from that table. Found here are about 72,000 clones, 85% to 90% of them singletons; the top ten hold about 11%. The V and J ends lost 2 bases and 8 bases, in that order; junction bases with no gene match: 9. Germline values: CDR1 LGHDT, CDR2 YNNKEL (reference sequence). The CDR3 covers 17 residues.

This chain uses TRBV3-1 (or the pseudogene TRBV3-2) with TRBJ2-1; TRBD2 matches at 13 bases. The specimen sequenced was peripheral blood. The sequence came from an older man with active or convalescent COVID-19. CDR3 DNA sequence: TGTGCCAGCAGCCAACAAGGACTAGCGGGAGATAAGGATGAGCAGTTCTTC. Amino acids: CASSQQGLAGDKDEQFF.